These 27 T cell receptor beta chains originate from one sample sequenced in a study of neoadjuvant anti-PD-1 for oral cavity cancer. Profiled with immunoSEQ multiplex PCR; TCRdb holds only in-frame clones, not every one. The sample lists about 79,000 clones, about four fifths occurring once. The input for sequencing was PBMCs, taken before nivolumab (anti-PD-1) treatment. These receptors were collected from a person aged 40-85 years with oral cavity squamous cell carcinoma.

The chain uses TRBV30 and TRBJ2-4; D unclear. CDR1 and CDR2 (germline): GTSNPN, SVGIG (reference sequence). The CDR3 contains 14 residues. Deletions cut 1 base from V and 0 bases from J, with 7 bases between. The CDR3 nucleotides read TGTGCCTGGAGTGACTCCCTAGCCAAAAACATTCAGTACTTC. Protein sequence: CAWSDSLAKNIQYF. Full variable domain (remainder filled in from reference TRBV30 and TRBJ2-4): SQTIHQWPATLVQPVGSPLSLECTVEGTSNPNLYWYRQAAGRGLQLLFYSVGIGQISSEVPQNLSASRPQDRQFILSSKKLLLSDSGFYLCAWSDSLAKNIQYFGAGTRLSVL.

The chain is built from TRBV28 and TRBJ1-5; D possibly corresponds to TRBD1 (6 bases). Between the trimmed V and J ends, which lost 3 bases and 3 bases, there was a span of 15 bases. Germline lookup yields CDR1 MDHEN and CDR2 SYDVKM. This CDR3 has 16 amino acids. The CDR3 is CASSFLRQANNQPQHF. The CDR3 coding sequence is TGTGCCAGCAGTTTTCTTCGACAGGCCAACAATCAGCCCCAGCATTTT.

The chain uses TRBV5-1 and TRBJ2-7, with 11 positions matching TRBD1. V lost 5 bases and J lost 6; bases outside the gene matches: 7. CDR3 size: 14 residues. Germline V gene sequence: CDR1 SGHRS, CDR2 YFSETQ. The CDR3 DNA follows: TGCGCCAGCAGACAGGACAGGGGGCGAAGCGAGCAGTACTTC. It specifies CASRQDRGRSEQYF. Combining the CDR3 with reference TRBV5-1 and TRBJ2-7 gives the whole variable domain KAGVTQTPRYLIKTRGQQVTLSCSPISGHRSVSWYQQTPGQGLQFLFEYFSETQRNKGNFPGRFSGRQFSNSRSEMNVSTLELGDSALYLCASRQDRGRSEQYFGPGTRLTVT.

V is TRBV30 and J is TRBJ1-1; D possibly corresponds to TRBD1 (5 bases). The CDR3 spans 14 residues. V lost 5 bases to trimming and J lost 6 bases, with 19 bases between them. Germline CDR1 reads GTSNPN; CDR2 reads SVGIG (reference sequence). Here the CDR3 DNA reads TGTGCCTGGGGGACGGGGTTTCTTATCGCTGAAGCTTTCTTT. This codes for CAWGTGFLIAEAFF.

This chain links TRBV7-3 with TRBJ2-2; 8 bases align to TRBD2. The CDR3 spans 16 residues. The V gene's germline CDR1 is SGHTA and CDR2 FQGTGA. The V gene end was trimmed by 3 bases and the J gene end by 4 bases; junction bases not matched to a gene: 7. In DNA form, the CDR3 reads TGTGCCAGCAGCTTCCTCGGGGCGGGAGGCACCGGGGAGCTGTTTTTT. This gives the protein CASSFLGAGGTGELFF.

Only one count was recorded for this clone. The rearrangement links TRBV19 to TRBJ1-5, with 8 positions matching TRBD1. Germline-derived CDR1 and CDR2 are LNHDA and SQIVND (reference sequence). The CDR3 extends over 14 amino acids. V was clipped by 5 bases and J by 4 bases; unmatched bases: 4. CDR3 region: CASSQYRGNQPQHF. CDR3 DNA: TGTGCCAGTAGTCAATACAGGGGGAATCAGCCCCAGCATTTT.

The chain combines TRBV28 with TRBJ1-5, with no clear D. Looked up from germline, CDR1 is MDHEN and CDR2 is SYDVKM. The CDR3 is 12 amino acids. Trimming stripped 5 bases from V and 6 bases from J, with 8 bases between. The CDR3 spells CASSPRAQPQHF. The CDR3, as DNA: TGTGCCAGCAGTCCGCGGGCTCAGCCCCAGCATTTT.

The genes are TRBV18 and TRBJ2-7; 9 positions match TRBD1. The CDR3 extends over 14 amino acids. J gave up 4 bases and V 2 bases, and 3 bases lay outside the gene matches. Looked up from germline, CDR1 is KGHSH and CDR2 is LQKENI. The CDR3 spells CASSPGTGRYEQYF. The DNA for the CDR3 is TGTGCCAGCTCACCAGGGACAGGGCGATACGAGCAGTACTTC.

The CDR3 region is CASSRTGVGSPLHF. The DNA for the CDR3 is TGTGCCAGCAGCCGAACAGGGGTCGGTTCACCCCTCCACTTT. This chain joins TRBV13 and TRBJ1-6; TRBD1 agrees at 7 bases. The ends lost 5 bases at V and 9 bases at J; junction bases unmatched: 7. Germline-derived CDR1 and CDR2 are PRHDT and FYEKMQ (reference sequence). This CDR3 has 14 residues. The full variable domain, in which reference TRBV13 and TRBJ1-6 provide the parts outside the CDR3, is AAGVIQSPRHLIKEKRETATLKCYPIPRHDTVYWYQQGPGQDPQFLISFYEKMQSDKGSIPDRFSAQQFSDYHSELNMSSLELGDSALYFCASSRTGVGSPLHFGNGTRLTVT.

V usage is TRBV6-6 and J usage is TRBJ2-5; the D is unclear. Between the trimmed V and J ends, which lost 6 bases and 5 bases, there was a span of 13 bases. The V gene's germline CDR1 is MNHNY and CDR2 SVGAGI (reference sequence). The CDR3 consists of 13 residues. CDR3 sequence: CASRVYRLETQYF. CDR3 DNA sequence: TGTGCCAGCAGGGTCTATCGACTTGAGACCCAGTACTTC.

The V call is TRBV9, the J call TRBJ2-1; TRBD2 agrees at 8 bases. The CDR3 has 15 amino acids. V lost 2 bases and J lost 4; bases outside the gene matches: 5. The germline CDR1 and CDR2 sequences are SGDLS and YYNGEE. The CDR3 sequence is CASSVDGRVYNEQFF. As DNA, the CDR3 is TGTGCCAGCAGCGTTGACGGGAGGGTTTACAATGAGCAGTTCTTC.

J is TRBJ1-1 and V is TRBV4-1; D gene unclear. V lost 0 bases to trimming and J lost 1 base, with 21 bases between them. From germline, CDR1 is MGHRA and CDR2 YSYEKL. The CDR3 sequence is 19 residues long. The CDR3 bases are TGCGCCAGCAGCCAAGATCGCGGGAGGGATCTCCCCGGGAACACTGAAGCTTTCTTT. Translating it yields CASSQDRGRDLPGNTEAFF.

This clone was seen a single time. The gene calls are TRBV11-2 and TRBJ1-2, with D unresolved. The CDR3 runs 14 residues. Germline V gene sequence: CDR1 SGHAT, CDR2 FQNNGV. Deletions cut 5 bases from V and 6 bases from J, with 16 bases between. CDR3 sequence (DNA): TGTGCCAGCAGCCCGCGCCGGGGATTCAATGGCTACACCTTC. Translation: CASSPRRGFNGYTF.

The chain carries TRBV9 and TRBJ1-1; 8 bases align to TRBD1. This CDR3 is 15 amino acids long. V trimming: 3 bases; J trimming: 7 bases; junction bases outside the gene matches: 11. Looked up from germline, CDR1 is SGDLS and CDR2 is YYNGEE. The CDR3 reads CASSAGQGALNEAFF. CDR3 bases: TGTGCCAGCAGCGCTGGGCAGGGGGCGCTTAATGAAGCTTTCTTT.

In nucleotides, the CDR3 is TGTGCCAGCAGCAACGACCGTTCCTACGAGCAGTACTTC. It translates to CASSNDRSYEQYF. This chain joins TRBV5-4 and TRBJ2-7, with D uncertain. V shed 4 bases and J shed 1 base, with 9 bases lying between them. CDR3 length: 13 residues. The germline gives CDR1 SGHNT, CDR2 YYREEE (reference sequence).

This clone was seen just once. The chain uses TRBV4-1 and TRBJ1-5; 7 nucleotides align to TRBD1. This CDR3 has 14 amino acids. CDR1 and CDR2 (germline): MGHRA, YSYEKL. After removal of 0 bases from V and 9 bases from J, the junction contained 5 bases not matched to a gene. Written as DNA, the CDR3 is TGCGCCAGCAGCCAAGACAGGGGGGTAAGGCCCCAGCATTTT. This gives the protein CASSQDRGVRPQHF.

The chain employs TRBV11-2 and TRBJ1-2, with D perhaps TRBD1 (6 bases). From germline, CDR1 is SGHAT and CDR2 FQNNGV. V was shortened by 4 bases and J by 8 bases, with 20 bases between the two germline ends. The CDR3 sequence is 15 residues long. CDR3 region: CASSSLTQGLKGYTF. The CDR3 DNA follows: TGTGCCAGCAGCTCTTTGACACAGGGTCTAAAGGGCTACACCTTC.

The V gene is TRBV29-1, the J gene TRBJ2-2; 8 bases are shared with TRBD2. This CDR3 comprises 14 residues. CDR1 is SQVTM, CDR2 ANQGSEA, per germline. J was trimmed by 3 bases and V by 5 bases; bases with no gene match: 5. As DNA, the CDR3 is TGCAGCGTTCAGCGGGGGAGGGACACCGGGGAGCTGTTTTTT. Encoded protein: CSVQRGRDTGELFF.

This clone was picked up one time. CDR3 nucleotide sequence: TGTGCCACCAGCGGAGGAACAGGGGGCGCGACTGAAGCTTTCTTT. It specifies CATSGGTGGATEAFF. The chain joins TRBV15 to TRBJ1-1; 9 bases line up with TRBD1. The CDR3 contains 15 residues. Trimming at V came to 5 bases and at J to 5 bases, leaving 9 bases not matched to a gene. The V gene's germline CDR1 is LNHNV and CDR2 YYDKDF (reference sequence).

In its sample, this clone was seen a few times. The chain is built from TRBV2 and TRBJ1-5; unclear D gene. The CDR3 loop spans 15 amino acids. Per germline, CDR1 SNHLY and CDR2 FYNNEI. V was shortened by 0 bases and J by 1 base, with 7 bases between the two germline ends. The CDR3 sequence is CASSEAWGSNQPQHF. The CDR3 region has the DNA TGTGCCAGCAGTGAAGCTTGGGGAAGCAATCAGCCCCAGCATTTT.

The V gene is TRBV2, the J gene TRBJ1-2, with D unresolved. The CDR3 extends over 11 amino acids. The germline V gene encodes CDR1 SNHLY and CDR2 FYNNEI. The V end was cut by 4 bases, the J end by 8 bases, with 8 bases between. The CDR3 bases are TGTGCCAGCAGTGTCTGGGTAGGCTACACCTTC. Its translation is CASSVWVGYTF. Using reference TRBV2 and TRBJ1-2 for the parts outside the CDR3, the full variable domain is EPEVTQTPSHQVTQMGQEVILRCVPISNHLYFYWYRQILGQKVEFLVSFYNNEISEKSEIFDDQFSVERPDGSNFTLKIRSTKLEDSAMYFCASSVWVGYTFGSGTRLTVV.

The chain is built from TRBV18 and TRBJ1-1; D is uncertain. Trimming pared 6 bases from V and 0 bases from J, leaving 8 bases between. The CDR3 sequence is 13 residues long. Per the germline V gene, CDR1 is KGHSH and CDR2 is LQKENI. The CDR3 coding sequence is TGTGCCAGCTCCGACGGGATGAACACTGAAGCTTTCTTT. Residues: CASSDGMNTEAFF.

The rearrangement uses TRBV5-1 and TRBJ1-5, with D unresolved. There are 16 residues in the CDR3. V was trimmed by 0 bases and J by 4 bases, leaving 14 bases between them. The germline gives CDR1 SGHRS, CDR2 YFSETQ. The CDR3 DNA sequence: TGCGCCAGCAGCTTGGGTCCGGGAGGAGGAAATCAGCCCCAGCATTTT. This gives the protein CASSLGPGGGNQPQHF.

The V call is TRBV7-9, the J call TRBJ1-3; D is possibly TRBD1 (6 bases). The CDR3 consists of 15 residues. V gave up 3 bases and J gave up 0 bases, with 9 bases separating them. From germline, CDR1 is SEHNR and CDR2 FQNEAQ (reference sequence). DNA for the CDR3: TGTGCCAGCAGCTTGGACAGCCTCTCTGGAAACACCATATATTTT. It yields the protein CASSLDSLSGNTIYF.

Judged by abundance, this clone is medium-sized (0.01 to 0.1%). J is TRBJ1-5 and V is TRBV6-4; D possibly corresponds to TRBD1 (6 bases). The CDR3 covers 14 residues. Germline lookup yields CDR1 MRHNA and CDR2 SNTAGT. Trimming pared 2 bases from V and 1 base from J, leaving 6 bases between. CDR3 sequence (DNA): TGTGCCAGCAGTGACAGGGGGAGCAATCAGCCCCAGCATTTT. Residues: CASSDRGSNQPQHF.

The rearrangement joins TRBV5-8 to TRBJ2-3; no firm D call. Germline-derived CDR1 and CDR2 are SGHTS and YDEGEE. The CDR3 is 13 residues long. The V gene lost 4 bases and the J gene lost 0 bases, with 6 bases spanning the gap. CDR3 in DNA: TGTGCCAGCAGCCGGGCTAGCACAGATACGCAGTATTTT. This codes for CASSRASTDTQYF.

The chain links TRBV6-4 to TRBJ2-1; possible D gene TRBD2, 5 bases. The V end was cut by 2 bases, the J end by 4 bases, with 6 bases between. Germline V gene lookup returns CDR1 MRHNA and CDR2 SNTAGT. The CDR3 is made up of 13 amino acids. CDR3 loop: CASSDERYNEQFF. The CDR3 region has the DNA TGTGCCAGCAGTGACGAGCGGTACAATGAGCAGTTCTTC.